The source of this TCR beta chain is a study of blood T cells in healthy people across ages. About the research overall: About one barcoded beta molecule per two T cells came from capture by template switching.

Germline CDR1 is SGHAT and CDR2 is FQNNGV. Trimming pared 5 bases from V and 3 bases from J, leaving 13 bases between. The CDR3 contains 14 residues. Findings and caveats of the study: Donor CMV status was unknown, possibly confounding expanded clonotype changes.

This clonotype has at least ten counts. Its target is unknown. A second PCR, run for roughly 7 to 12 cycles, used a sample-barcoded 5' primer plus a J-beta primer mix. Each CDR3 protein is one row after TCRdb ran MiXCR on the 5' RACE reads. Counted here are over 1,300,000 distinct CDR3 sequences, approximately 60% occurring once; the ten biggest clones make up roughly 6.3%. Each sample yielded at least 5 micrograms of PBMC total RNA. The chain has TRBV11-2 and TRBJ2-5; possible D gene TRBD2, 6 bases. This clonotype originated in a man aged 18 to 30 in good health. The sample was blood. CDR3: CASSDTGSKETQYF. CDR3 bases: TGTGCCAGCAGCGATACCGGGAGTAAAGAGACCCAGTACTTC.